This T cell receptor beta chain was documented in a study of radiation and T cells in renal cell carcinoma. Sequencing used immunoSEQ multiplex PCR; TCRdb keeps in-frame clones, though not all of them. Of 120,000 to 150,000 clones listed, 70% to 90% are singletons. Germline V lookup: CDR1 KGHSH, CDR2 LQKENI. There are 16 residues in the CDR3. V lost 0 bases to trimming and J lost 8 bases; unmatched junction nucleotides: 8. Specified time point: blood 4 weeks post-SBRT, at nephrectomy. Noted treatment: 15 Gy SBRT to primary tumor, nephrectomy 4 weeks later. Nephrectomy followed 15 Gy stereotactic body radiation by 4 weeks. Serial blood draws occurred at baseline and 2 and 4 weeks post-SBRT.

The TCR was taken from a woman in her forties or fifties with renal cell carcinoma. V gene TRBV18 combines with J gene TRBJ2-1; 9 bases are shared with TRBD2. The sequenced sample was blood, obtained from a patient whose treatment included radiotherapy and nephrectomy. In DNA form, the CDR3 reads TGTGCCAGCTCACCACCGGCTAGCGGGGTCCGCGATGAGCAGTTCTTC. This gives the protein CASSPPASGVRDEQFF.